These 17 T cell receptor beta chains came from one sample sequenced in a study of naive CD8 T cells in extremely preterm neonates. Elective cesarean births at about 35-42 weeks, without labor or membrane rupture, supplied the cord blood. Sequencing was performed with immunoSEQ multiplex PCR; in TCRdb, only in-frame clones are kept and a portion is missing. In the table there are about 7,500 clones, about 98% of which are singletons. Specimen: naive CD8+ T cells from cord blood. These TCRs come from a newborn in good health.

The V gene is TRBV9, the J gene TRBJ2-1; 9 bases line up with TRBD1. Germline loops: CDR1 SGDLS, CDR2 YYNGEE. CDR3 length: 16 residues. V shed 1 base, J shed 3 bases, and the junction held 5 bases outside the gene matches. The CDR3 coding sequence is TGTGCCAGCAGCGTATCGCCGGGACAGGGCTACAATGAGCAGTTCTTC. Its translation is CASSVSPGQGYNEQFF.

V and J are TRBV4-3 and TRBJ2-7, with 7 bases fitting TRBD1. The CDR3 is made up of 17 amino acids. The V gene's germline CDR1 is LGHNA and CDR2 YSLEER. The V gene end was trimmed by 1 base and the J gene end by 1 base; junction bases not matched to a gene: 10. CDR3 residues: CASSQGVTGVPSYEQYF. For the CDR3, the DNA is TGCGCCAGCAGCCAAGGGGTAACAGGGGTTCCTTCCTACGAGCAGTACTTC.

The rearrangement uses TRBV6-5 and TRBJ2-5; 12 bases line up with TRBD2. Germline V gene lookup returns CDR1 MNHEY and CDR2 SVGAGI. V lost 4 bases to trimming and J lost 5 bases; unmatched junction nucleotides: 8. This CDR3 is 16 amino acids long. This CDR3 reads CASSSLAGGPVETQYF. CDR3 nucleotides: TGTGCCAGCAGTTCCCTAGCGGGGGGGCCGGTGGAGACCCAGTACTTC.

The chain carries TRBV4-1 and TRBJ1-1; TRBD1 is a possible D gene (5 bases). CDR3 size: 15 residues. Germline assignment: CDR1 MGHRA and CDR2 YSYEKL. The ends were cut back, 0 bases at V and 1 base at J, with 9 bases in the middle. CDR3 region: CASSQEIGQNTEAFF. CDR3 in DNA: TGCGCCAGCAGCCAAGAAATAGGACAGAACACTGAAGCTTTCTTT.

This chain uses TRBV25-1 with TRBJ2-1; D not certain. The CDR3 has 11 residues. Germline V gene data show CDR1 as MGHDK and CDR2 as SYGVNS. The V end lost 7 bases, the J end lost 9 bases, and 10 bases lay between the germline ends. The CDR3 coding sequence is TGTGCCAGCACTGATAGAGGTGAGCAGTTCTTC. It codes for CASTDRGEQFF.

The chain recombines TRBV7-6 with TRBJ2-2; TRBD2 agrees at 13 bases. Trimming took 4 bases from V and 5 from J; bases not matched to a gene: 7. CDR3 length: 17 residues. Germline CDR1 SGHVS, CDR2 FNYEAQ. CDR3 residues: CASSSGTSGMGTGELFF. CDR3 nucleotides: TGTGCCAGCAGCTCGGGGACTAGCGGGATGGGAACCGGGGAGCTGTTTTTT.

The chain joins TRBV10-2 to TRBJ2-7, with D maybe TRBD2 (5 bases). Trimming stripped 10 bases from V and 2 bases from J, with 15 bases between. The CDR3 has 13 amino acids. The germline V gene has CDR1 WSHSY and CDR2 SAAADI. CDR3 loop: CATSNIGAYEQYF. CDR3 nucleotides: TGCGCCACCAGCAATATCGGGGCCTACGAGCAGTACTTC.

V and J are TRBV19 and TRBJ2-7; perhaps TRBD2 as D (6 bases). This CDR3 comprises 15 residues. Germline CDR1 reads LNHDA; CDR2 reads SQIVND (reference sequence). The V end was cut by 0 bases, the J end by 2 bases, with 11 bases between. For the CDR3, the DNA is TGTGCCAGTAGTATAGAGCCGGGACTTGCCTACGAGCAGTACTTC. Translating gives CASSIEPGLAYEQYF.

The chain recombines TRBV4-1 with TRBJ2-1; 10 nucleotides align to TRBD2. The trim removed 3 bases at V and 8 bases at J, leaving 10 bases unmatched. Per germline, CDR1 MGHRA and CDR2 YSYEKL. CDR3 length: 16 amino acids. The DNA of the CDR3 is TGCGCCAGCAGCCACCCGGGACTAGCGTTCTCCGATGAGCAGTTCTTC. It specifies CASSHPGLAFSDEQFF.

The chain links TRBV5-1 to TRBJ2-2; TRBD1 matches at 7 bases. Germline V gene lookup returns CDR1 SGHRS and CDR2 YFSETQ. The CDR3 runs 15 residues. V was clipped by 0 bases and J by 1 base; unmatched bases: 0. In DNA, the CDR3 is TGCGCCAGCAGCTTGGACAGGGGGAACACCGGGGAGCTGTTTTTT. Translated: CASSLDRGNTGELFF.

The V call is TRBV5-1, the J call TRBJ2-7; 11 nucleotides line up with TRBD2. The CDR3 runs 16 residues. The V gene end was trimmed by 4 bases and the J gene end by 2 bases; junction bases not matched to a gene: 8. The V gene's germline CDR1 is SGHRS and CDR2 YFSETQ. The CDR3 protein is CASSPALAGGPYEQYF. The CDR3 region has the DNA TGCGCCAGCAGCCCCGCATTAGCGGGGGGGCCCTACGAGCAGTACTTC.

J is TRBJ1-3 and V is TRBV4-3; 8 bases map to TRBD1. The CDR3 has 18 residues. CDR1 is LGHNA and CDR2 is YSLEER in the germline V gene. Trimming cost V 0 bases and J 6 bases; bases outside gene matches: 13. CDR3 protein: CASSQDLLTGGIENTIYF. CDR3 coding DNA: TGCGCCAGCAGCCAAGACCTCCTTACAGGGGGAATAGAAAACACCATATATTTT.

V is TRBV9 and J is TRBJ1-1; 8 nucleotides agree with TRBD1. The CDR3 has 16 amino acids. CDR1 SGDLS and CDR2 YYNGEE come from the germline V gene. With V trimmed by 2 bases and J by 5 bases, 11 bases remained unmatched. CDR3 in amino acids: CASSVDEQGAGTEAFF. The CDR3 bases are TGTGCCAGCAGCGTGGATGAGCAGGGGGCTGGAACTGAAGCTTTCTTT.

This sequence joins TRBV30 and TRBJ1-3; 7 bases line up with TRBD1. Looked up from germline, CDR1 is GTSNPN and CDR2 is SVGIG (reference sequence). V lost 2 bases and J lost 8; bases outside the gene matches: 6. The CDR3 sequence is 13 residues long. The CDR3 nucleotides read TGTGCCTGGAGTTTCACAGGGGCGGACACCATATATTTT. Residues: CAWSFTGADTIYF. The full variable domain, in which reference TRBV30 and TRBJ1-3 provide the parts outside the CDR3, is SQTIHQWPATLVQPVGSPLSLECTVEGTSNPNLYWYRQAAGRGLQLLFYSVGIGQISSEVPQNLSASRPQDRQFILSSKKLLLSDSGFYLCAWSFTGADTIYFGEGSWLTVV.

This clone was counted between two and nine times. The rearrangement joins TRBV9 to TRBJ2-3; 7 bases line up with TRBD1. The CDR3 is 17 residues long. Trimming removed 1 base from V and 3 bases from J; junction bases left unmatched: 11. From germline, CDR1 is SGDLS and CDR2 YYNGEE. The CDR3 DNA follows: TGTGCCAGCAGCGTACAAACCGGGGCCAGGGGGACAGATACGCAGTATTTT. Translating gives CASSVQTGARGTDTQYF.

The rearrangement uses TRBV6-5 and TRBJ1-2; 7 positions agree with TRBD1. Germline lookup yields CDR1 MNHEY and CDR2 SVGAGI. Trimming cost V 7 bases and J 8 bases; bases outside gene matches: 10. The CDR3 has 13 residues. The CDR3 region has the DNA TGTGCCAGCACCTCACAGGGGTTGCAGGGCTACACCTTC. Its protein is CASTSQGLQGYTF.

In this sample, this clone turned up once. This chain connects TRBV19 to TRBJ1-5; 8 bases fit TRBD1. The CDR3 is made up of 16 amino acids. CDR1 and CDR2 from the germline V gene are LNHDA and SQIVND (reference sequence). Germline trimming cut 5 bases from V and 4 bases from J; bases unmatched to any gene: 10. The CDR3 protein is CASSSSLTGGNQPQHF. For the CDR3, the DNA is TGTGCCAGTAGTTCCAGCCTTACAGGGGGGAATCAGCCCCAGCATTTT.